One and the same sample provided the 22 T cell receptor beta chains below, sequenced in a study of T cell repertoires in cytomegalovirus infection. TCRdb independently ran MiXCR on the reads; one entry per CDR3 protein. The sample gives about 740,000 distinct CDR3 sequences, approximately 40% of which show up once; 2.8% is in the top ten. Sequencing input: PBMCs. These receptors all come from a human donor in good health (CMV status not recorded). Some clones in this sample may be carry-over from other donors' samples.

This clonotype was seen just once. The V and J genes are TRBV20-1 and TRBJ1-1, with a possible D match to TRBD1 (5 bases). V lost 5 bases and J 1 base, leaving 14 bases between the germline ends. The CDR3 loop spans 14 amino acids. CDR1 and CDR2 (germline): DFQATT, SNEGSKA (reference sequence). The CDR3 is CSAPSGPQNTEAFF. The CDR3 coding sequence is TGCAGTGCTCCATCGGGACCCCAGAACACTGAAGCTTTCTTT.

V gene TRBV27 combines with J gene TRBJ2-3; 10 bases fit TRBD2. The CDR3 length is 18 residues. Germline trimming cut 5 bases from V and 3 bases from J; bases unmatched to any gene: 14. Germline lookup yields CDR1 MNHEY and CDR2 SMNVEV (reference sequence). The CDR3 sequence is CASSTKSRSGGGTDTQYF. The CDR3, as DNA: TGTGCCAGCAGTACGAAATCACGGAGCGGGGGGGGTACAGATACGCAGTATTTT.

V usage is TRBV6-5 and J usage is TRBJ2-1; tentatively, D is TRBD1 (6 bases). CDR3 length: 13 residues. CDR1 MNHEY and CDR2 SVGAGI come from the germline V gene. The V end lost 4 bases, the J end lost 7 bases, and 11 bases lay between the germline ends. The CDR3 is CASSSNRVNEQFF. The CDR3 region has the DNA TGTGCCAGCAGTTCAAACAGGGTTAATGAGCAGTTCTTC.

The V and J genes are TRBV7-2 and TRBJ2-7; 11 nucleotides agree with TRBD1. The trim removed 0 bases at V and 7 bases at J, leaving 8 bases unmatched. CDR3 size: 16 residues. Per germline, CDR1 SGHTA and CDR2 FQGNSA. CDR3 nucleotide sequence: TGTGCCAGCAGCTTAGCGTCCGGGACAGGGGGTAAAGAGCAGTACTTC. This gives the protein CASSLASGTGGKEQYF.

The V and J genes are TRBV6-1 and TRBJ1-4; 9 bases align to TRBD1. Germline assignment: CDR1 MNHNS and CDR2 SASEGT. This CDR3 is 15 amino acids long. After removal of 3 bases from V and 7 bases from J, the junction contained 6 bases not matched to a gene. CDR3 coding DNA: TGTGCCAGCAGTGATCTGGACAGGGGAGGTGAAAAACTGTTTTTT. This sequence encodes CASSDLDRGGEKLFF.

This clonotype was seen only a few times. The genes are TRBV20-1 and TRBJ2-1; D perhaps matches TRBD2 (7 bases). The CDR3 runs 14 residues. V lost 0 bases, J lost 6 bases, and 12 bases lay in between. Germline-derived CDR1 and CDR2 are DFQATT and SNEGSKA (reference sequence). CDR3 nucleotides: TGCAGTGCTAGAGATGGGAGGGGGGCCAATGAGCAGTTCTTC. Translating gives CSARDGRGANEQFF.

This clonotype turned up a few times. This rearrangement joins TRBV7-9 to TRBJ1-3; D unresolved. Trimming took 5 bases from V and 4 from J, leaving 15 bases between them. CDR1 and CDR2 (germline): SEHNR, FQNEAQ (reference sequence). The CDR3 is 15 residues long. CDR3 DNA: TGTGCCAGCAGCCCCGCCCCCGCAGTGGGAAACACCATATATTTT. It translates to CASSPAPAVGNTIYF.

The chain is built from TRBV2 and TRBJ2-5, with TRBD2 identical over 12 bases. The CDR3 covers 15 residues. CDR1 and CDR2 (germline): SNHLY, FYNNEI. V lost 4 bases, J lost 3 bases, and 3 bases stayed unmatched. CDR3 coding DNA: TGTGCCAGCAGTGGGAGGACTAGCGGGAAAGAGACCCAGTACTTC. As protein: CASSGRTSGKETQYF.

This clonotype has a handful of counts. This chain links TRBV7-2 with TRBJ2-7, with D possibly TRBD2 on 6 matching bases. Trimming removed 1 base from V and 6 bases from J, with 16 bases in between. The CDR3 length is 15 residues. The germline V gene has CDR1 SGHTA and CDR2 FQGNSA. The CDR3 nucleotides are TGTGCCAGCAGCTTAGTGGGAGGTACGGTGGGCGAGCAGTACTTC. This codes for CASSLVGGTVGEQYF.

For this clonotype: The junction does not match germline at one end; this may be a read error. This chain links TRBV12-3 or TRBV12-4 with TRBJ1-1; no reliable D call. The CDR3 extends over 16 amino acids. Here the CDR3 reads CACSLTPSGLNTEAFF. The DNA for the CDR3 is TGTGCCTGCAGTTTGACACCCTCGGGATTGAACACTGAAGCTTTCTTT.

Only a few counts were recorded for this clonotype. The rearrangement uses TRBV27 and TRBJ1-4; D is uncertain. Trimming shortened V by 5 bases and J by 0 bases, and 10 bases separated the two germline ends. This CDR3 spans 15 amino acids. The germline V gene encodes CDR1 MNHEY and CDR2 SMNVEV (reference sequence). The CDR3 loop is CASSHKPATNEKLFF. The DNA for the CDR3 is TGTGCCAGCAGTCATAAACCTGCAACTAATGAAAAACTGTTTTTT.

This clonotype was picked up many times. The rearrangement links TRBV7-6 to TRBJ2-1, with TRBD2 matching over 12 bases. The V segment lost 4 bases and the J segment 8 bases; nucleotides outside the gene matches: 15. From germline, CDR1 is SGHVS and CDR2 FNYEAQ. There are 18 residues in the CDR3. The CDR3 DNA reads as TGTGCCAGCAGCTATCCGACTAGCGGGAGAATCCGTGCGGATGAGCAGTTCTTC. It is translated as CASSYPTSGRIRADEQFF.

Only a few counts were recorded for this clonotype. V gene TRBV28 combines with J gene TRBJ2-2; D gene unclear. The CDR3 totals 11 residues. V gave up 6 bases and J gave up 11 bases, with 10 bases separating them. Germline V gives CDR1 MDHEN, CDR2 SYDVKM. The CDR3 bases are TGTGCCAGCAGAACCGCCCTAGAGCTGTTTTTT. Its translation: CASRTALELFF. Together with reference TRBV28 and TRBJ2-2, the CDR3 gives the full variable domain: DVKVTQSSRYLVKRTGEKVFLECVQDMDHENMFWYRQDPGLGLRLIYFSYDVKMKEKGDIPEGYSVSREKKERFSLILESASTNQTSMYLCASRTALELFFGEGSRLTVL.

This clonotype was found many times. The chain carries TRBV7-2 and TRBJ2-3; D remains ambiguous. The CDR3 is made up of 12 amino acids. V lost 2 bases, J lost 5 bases, and 5 bases lay in between. Germline V gene lookup returns CDR1 SGHTA and CDR2 FQGNSA. The CDR3 region is CASSLFLDTQYF. CDR3 nucleotide sequence: TGTGCCAGCAGCTTATTCCTAGATACGCAGTATTTT. Full variable domain (rest looked up from reference TRBV7-2 and TRBJ2-3): GAGVSQSPSNKVTEKGKDVELRCDPISGHTALYWYRQSLGQGLEFLIYFQGNSAPDKSGLPSDRFSAERTGGSVSTLTIQRTQQEDSAVYLCASSLFLDTQYFGPGTRLTVL.

Details on this clonotype: Since no conserved phenylalanine or tryptophan closes the CDR3, a read error is the likely cause. The chain recombines TRBV12-3 or TRBV12-4 with TRBJ1-1, with D maybe TRBD1 (6 bases). The CDR3 has 16 residues. V shed 6 bases and J shed 1 base, with 18 bases lying between them. The CDR3 DNA follows: TGTGCCAGCAGACCCGGGGGGCGCAAGGGGAACACTGAAGCTTTCGTT. Translating gives CASRPGGRKGNTEAFV.

This chain connects TRBV28 to TRBJ1-6; the D is unclear. The CDR3 spans 16 residues. V gave up 7 bases and J gave up 0 bases, with 13 bases separating them. Germline V gene lookup returns CDR1 MDHEN and CDR2 SYDVKM. CDR3 amino acids: CASIRKPFSYNSPLHF. The CDR3 coding sequence is TGTGCCAGCATCCGAAAACCCTTCTCCTATAATTCACCCCTCCACTTT. Full variable domain (rest looked up from reference TRBV28 and TRBJ1-6): DVKVTQSSRYLVKRTGEKVFLECVQDMDHENMFWYRQDPGLGLRLIYFSYDVKMKEKGDIPEGYSVSREKKERFSLILESASTNQTSMYLCASIRKPFSYNSPLHFGNGTRLTVT.

This clonotype was counted only a few times. Relative to the germline gene, one junction end is altered; a read error may explain this. This chain connects TRBV27 to TRBJ2-1; 14 bases map to TRBD2. CDR1 is MNHEY, CDR2 SMNVEV, per germline (reference sequence). The CDR3 totals 13 residues. The chain's CDR3 is CASSLTSGGGAFF. DNA of the CDR3: TGTGCAAGCAGCTTGACTAGCGGGGGGGGGGCGTTCTTC.

This clonotype was seen just once. The J gene is TRBJ1-2, the V gene TRBV7-9; D is uncertain. Per the germline V gene, CDR1 is SEHNR and CDR2 is FQNEAQ (reference sequence). The CDR3 is 16 amino acids. Trimming removed 1 base at V and 6 bases at J, with 18 bases between. DNA for the CDR3: TGTGCCAGCAGCTTAGATACCGGGCTCGGTAGTCATGGCTACACCTTC. This encodes CASSLDTGLGSHGYTF. Using reference TRBV7-9 and TRBJ1-2 for the parts outside the CDR3, the full variable domain is DTGVSQNPRHKITKRGQNVTFRCDPISEHNRLYWYRQTLGQGPEFLTYFQNEAQLEKSRLLSDRFSAERPKGSFSTLEIQRTEQGDSAMYLCASSLDTGLGSHGYTFGSGTRLTVV.

This clonotype was counted many times. The genes are TRBV7-2 and TRBJ2-5; unclear D gene. Germline V CDR1 and CDR2: SGHTA, FQGNSA. CDR3 length: 14 amino acids. The V end was cut by 1 base, the J end by 2 bases, with 8 bases between. The CDR3 coding sequence is TGTGCCAGCAGCTTAGAGTCAGGACAAGAGACCCAGTACTTC. Residues: CASSLESGQETQYF. The full variable domain, completed using reference TRBV7-2 and TRBJ2-5, is GAGVSQSPSNKVTEKGKDVELRCDPISGHTALYWYRQSLGQGLEFLIYFQGNSAPDKSGLPSDRFSAERTGGSVSTLTIQRTQQEDSAVYLCASSLESGQETQYFGPGTRLLVL.

The V call is TRBV7-2, the J call TRBJ2-5; a weak D match, TRBD2 (6 bases). CDR1 SGHTA and CDR2 FQGNSA come from the germline V gene. Deletions cut 1 base from V and 1 base from J, with 7 bases between. The CDR3 spans 14 residues. The CDR3 loop is CASSLVGGQETQYF. The CDR3 nucleotides are TGTGCCAGCAGCTTAGTCGGGGGCCAAGAGACCCAGTACTTC.

The chain recombines TRBV4-2 with TRBJ1-6, with 8 bases fitting TRBD1. The junction had 1 base not matched to a gene; V was cut back by 0 bases and J by 6 bases. In germline, CDR1 is LGHNA, CDR2 YNFKEQ. The CDR3 consists of 15 residues. CDR3 in amino acids: CASSQETGANSPLHF. DNA for the CDR3: TGTGCCAGCAGCCAAGAGACAGGGGCTAATTCACCCCTCCACTTT.

This clonotype was counted between two and nine times. The V call is TRBV7-9, the J call TRBJ1-2, with 8 bases fitting TRBD1. Trimming cost V 4 bases and J 8 bases; bases outside gene matches: 6. The CDR3 contains 13 residues. Germline CDR1 is SEHNR and CDR2 is FQNEAQ (reference sequence). CDR3 loop: CASSSSTGVGYTF. The CDR3 coding sequence is TGTGCCAGCAGCTCATCGACAGGGGTCGGCTACACCTTC.